This TCR beta chain was profiled in a study of T-cell reconstitution after alpha-beta-depleted transplantation in children. Study-wide points: The study reportedly traced alpha-beta T cells about two months after transplant to several hundred expanded graft clones.

With 5 bases removed from V and 1 base from J, the gap between germline ends came to 20 bases. The CDR3 has 17 amino acids. TCRbeta library construction was performed incorporating unique molecular identifiers. TCRdb fed the PCR reads into MiXCR, producing one record per CDR3 protein. The sample comprises around 580,000 distinct CDR3 sequences, approximately 22% of which are singletons, and less than 15% rests with the top ten. This clonotype has a handful of counts. Its antigen is still unknown. This chain connects TRBV12-3 or TRBV12-4 to TRBJ2-5; the D gene could be TRBD1 or TRBD2 (5 bases each). Sequencing used PBMCs, mostly from graft donor cells, obtained 360 days after TCRalphabeta/CD19-depleted stem cell transplant. This clonotype was obtained from a boy less than two years old who had a stem cell transplant for acute myeloid leukemia, so the T cells may come from the graft donor. CDR3: CASSPGTFESLQETQYF. The CDR3 DNA is TGTGCCAGCAGTCCCGGGACGTTCGAATCACTCCAAGAGACCCAGTACTTC.